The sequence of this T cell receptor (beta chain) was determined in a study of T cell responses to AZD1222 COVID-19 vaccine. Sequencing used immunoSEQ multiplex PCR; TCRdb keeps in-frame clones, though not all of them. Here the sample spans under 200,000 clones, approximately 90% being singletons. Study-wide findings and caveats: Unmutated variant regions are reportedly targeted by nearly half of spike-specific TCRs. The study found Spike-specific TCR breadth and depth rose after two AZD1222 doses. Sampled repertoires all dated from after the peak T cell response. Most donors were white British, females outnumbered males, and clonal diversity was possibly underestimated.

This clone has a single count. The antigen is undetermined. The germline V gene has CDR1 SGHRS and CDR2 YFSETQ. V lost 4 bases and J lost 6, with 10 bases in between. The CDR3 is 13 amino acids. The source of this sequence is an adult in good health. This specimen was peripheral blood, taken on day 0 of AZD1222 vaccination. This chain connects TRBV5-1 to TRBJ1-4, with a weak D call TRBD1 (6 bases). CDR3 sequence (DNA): TGCGCCAGCAGCGAGGGGGTAGATGAAAAACTGTTTTTT. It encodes CASSEGVDEKLFF. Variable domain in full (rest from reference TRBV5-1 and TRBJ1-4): KAGVTQTPRYLIKTRGQQVTLSCSPISGHRSVSWYQQTPGQGLQFLFEYFSETQRNKGNFPGRFSGRQFSNSRSEMNVSTLELGDSALYLCASSEGVDEKLFFGSGTQLSVL.